This TCR beta chain was identified in a study of identical twins. Study-wide results and caveats: Possibly, invariant MAIT and iNKT cells partly confounded zero-insertion analyses.

TCRdb re-analysed the 5' RACE reads in MiXCR, keeping a single row per CDR3 protein. Of nearly 250,000 distinct CDR3 sequences in the sample, roughly 7% were seen once. For this clonotype: Its antigen is not identified.

The CDR3 totals 16 residues. Trimming cost V 2 bases and J 4 bases; bases outside gene matches: 12. Per the germline V gene, CDR1 is DFQATT and CDR2 is SNEGSKA (reference sequence). These data were also reused for a study on yellow fever vaccine responses in identical twins. That report notes: The T cell response to vaccination in identical twins was reportedly partly convergent and partly personalized.

V and J are TRBV20-1 and TRBJ2-5; the match to TRBD2 covers 8 bases. The clonotype comes from a woman between 18 and 29 years old in good health. The specimen was memory (CD45RO+) T cells sorted from blood. The CDR3 nucleotides read TGCAGTGCTAGAATCCCGGGACTAGGGGTACCAGAGACCCAGTACTTC. Protein: CSARIPGLGVPETQYF.